Below are 14 T cell receptor beta chains sequenced from a single sample in a study of blood T cell repertoires in COVID-19. Produced via immunoSEQ multiplex PCR; TCRdb's table is partial and in-frame only. The table includes roughly 200,000 clones, nearly 90% detected once. What was sequenced was peripheral blood. The receptor set was obtained from a man in his forties or fifties with acute or convalescent COVID-19.

V gene TRBV11-2 combines with J gene TRBJ1-2; 9 nucleotides agree with TRBD1. V lost 4 bases, J lost 7 bases, and 13 bases stayed unmatched. CDR3 length: 16 residues. Germline V gene data show CDR1 as SGHAT and CDR2 as FQNNGV. The DNA of the CDR3 is TGTGCCAGCAGCTCCCGAATTTTACAGGGGGCGGGTGGCTACACCTTC. Protein product: CASSSRILQGAGGYTF.

This clone was counted only a few times. The chain carries TRBV6-2 or TRBV6-3 and TRBJ1-2; TRBD1 is a possible D gene (5 bases). Germline V CDR1 and CDR2: MNHEY, SVGEGT. Trimming removed 2 bases at V and 4 bases at J, with 11 bases between. This CDR3 has 14 residues. Written as DNA, the CDR3 is TGTGCCAGCAGTTACCAGGGAGGCCGCTATGGCTACACCTTC. Translating gives CASSYQGGRYGYTF.

The table lists this clone with a few counts. The rearrangement uses TRBV27 and TRBJ2-1; 9 bases are shared with TRBD2. The CDR3 extends over 13 amino acids. V lost 6 bases to trimming and J lost 6 bases; unmatched junction nucleotides: 3. Germline V gene sequence: CDR1 MNHEY, CDR2 SMNVEV (reference sequence). The CDR3 loop is CASRLAGFNEQFF. CDR3 in DNA: TGTGCCAGCAGACTAGCGGGCTTCAATGAGCAGTTCTTC.

This sequence joins TRBV7-8 and TRBJ1-3; D remains unclear. Germline assignment: CDR1 SGHVS and CDR2 FQNEAQ. V dropped 5 bases and J dropped 4 bases, with 6 bases sitting between them. The CDR3 spans 12 residues. The CDR3 DNA reads as TGTGCCAGCAGCCAACAGGGAAACACCATATATTTT. This encodes CASSQQGNTIYF.

The rearrangement uses TRBV15 and TRBJ2-4, with 10 bases aligning to TRBD1. Per the germline V gene, CDR1 is LNHNV and CDR2 is YYDKDF (reference sequence). Germline trimming cut 4 bases from V and 6 bases from J; bases unmatched to any gene: 3. The CDR3 totals 14 residues. CDR3 region: CATSTGQGVNIQYF. The CDR3 DNA sequence: TGTGCCACCAGCACCGGACAGGGGGTAAACATTCAGTACTTC.

The V and J genes are TRBV30 and TRBJ1-5; D perhaps matches TRBD1 (5 bases). The CDR3 has 12 amino acids. Germline lookup yields CDR1 GTSNPN and CDR2 SVGIG (reference sequence). The V gene lost 5 bases and the J gene lost 2 bases, with 7 bases spanning the gap. CDR3 in DNA: TGTGCCTGGGACAGACGCAATCAGCCCCAGCATTTT. It codes for CAWDRRNQPQHF.

The chain carries TRBV27 and TRBJ2-4; TRBD1 matches 7 bases. The CDR3 length is 15 residues. CDR1 is MNHEY, CDR2 SMNVEV, per germline (reference sequence). Losses at the gene ends were 5 bases for V and 0 bases for J; bases not matched to a gene: 4. Written as DNA, the CDR3 is TGTGCCAGCAGTCCAGGGGGTCTAGCCAAAAACATTCAGTACTTC. As protein: CASSPGGLAKNIQYF.

V and J are TRBV10-1 and TRBJ2-7; a weak D match, TRBD2 (5 bases). V was clipped by 0 bases and J by 2 bases, with 11 bases between them. Germline CDR1 and CDR2: WNHNN and SYGVQD (reference sequence). The CDR3 loop spans 15 amino acids. CDR3 region: CASSESTAGPYEQYF. Here the CDR3 DNA reads TGCGCCAGCAGTGAGTCGACCGCGGGCCCCTACGAGCAGTACTTC.

The V gene is TRBV9, the J gene TRBJ2-5, with 7 bases aligning to TRBD2. V lost 3 bases to trimming and J lost 4 bases; unmatched junction nucleotides: 6. CDR1 is SGDLS and CDR2 is YYNGEE in the germline V gene. The CDR3 is 14 amino acids. Here the CDR3 reads CASSAAGGRETQYF. As DNA, the CDR3 is TGTGCCAGCAGCGCCGCAGGCGGGAGAGAGACCCAGTACTTC.

This clone has just one count. The chain carries TRBV6-2 or TRBV6-3 and TRBJ2-7; the D gene is possibly TRBD1 (6 bases). CDR1 and CDR2 (germline): MNHEY, SVGEGT. There are 13 residues in the CDR3. With 0 bases removed from V and 6 bases from J, the gap between germline ends came to 9 bases. The CDR3 nucleotides read TGTGCCAGCAGTTACTCGAGGGGGTCCGAGCAGTACTTC. Protein product: CASSYSRGSEQYF.

In the case of this clone: This likely comes from a read error, as the CDR3 has no conserved phenylalanine or tryptophan at its end. It is unclear where the CDR3 begins or ends on the DNA, so no DNA is shown, and the CDR3 is as TCRdb lists it. The chain joins TRBV15 to TRBJ1-1; the DNA was not used to check the table's D call, TRBD1. Inclusive of both ends, the CDR3 amounts to 13 amino acids. Germline CDR1 LNHNV, CDR2 YYDKDF (reference sequence). The CDR3 spells CATSRDVGTHNWG.

This sequence joins TRBV5-8 and TRBJ1-5; D gene uncertain. V was cut by 1 base and J by 0 bases, with 8 bases left in between. The CDR3 covers 15 residues. Germline CDR1 SGHTS, CDR2 YDEGEE. CDR3 DNA: TGTGCCAGCAGCTTGTTGGGCAGTAGCAATCAGCCCCAGCATTTT. Protein: CASSLLGSSNQPQHF.

V and J are TRBV28 and TRBJ1-2; D perhaps matches TRBD1 (5 bases). CDR1 and CDR2 from the germline V gene are MDHEN and SYDVKM. This CDR3 spans 11 amino acids. V was pared by 6 bases and J by 5 bases, with 7 bases between. The CDR3 coding sequence is TGTGCCAGCAGAGGGGCTTATGGCTACACCTTC. Protein sequence: CASRGAYGYTF.

The chain recombines TRBV30 with TRBJ2-1; 7 nucleotides agree with TRBD2. Germline V gene lookup returns CDR1 GTSNPN and CDR2 SVGIG (reference sequence). Trimming cost V 1 base and J 8 bases; bases outside gene matches: 11. CDR3 length equals 15 residues. In DNA form, the CDR3 reads TGTGCCTGGAGTGGCCGTAGCGGGTTTTTTGATGAGCAGTTCTTC. As protein: CAWSGRSGFFDEQFF.